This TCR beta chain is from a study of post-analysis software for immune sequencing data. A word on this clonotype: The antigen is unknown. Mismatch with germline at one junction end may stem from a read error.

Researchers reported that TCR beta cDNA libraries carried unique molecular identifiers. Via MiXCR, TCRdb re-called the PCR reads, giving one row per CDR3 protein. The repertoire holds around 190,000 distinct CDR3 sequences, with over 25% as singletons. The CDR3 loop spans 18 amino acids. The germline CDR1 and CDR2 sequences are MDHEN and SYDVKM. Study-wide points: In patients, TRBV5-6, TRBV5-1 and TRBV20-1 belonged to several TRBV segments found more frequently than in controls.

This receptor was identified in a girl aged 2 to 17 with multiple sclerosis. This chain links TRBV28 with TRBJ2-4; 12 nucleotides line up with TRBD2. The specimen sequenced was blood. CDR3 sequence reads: CAGRSTGLAGGPLYGQYF. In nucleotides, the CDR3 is TGTGCCGGCAGATCCACCGGGCTAGCGGGAGGGCCACTCTACGGGCAGTACTTC.